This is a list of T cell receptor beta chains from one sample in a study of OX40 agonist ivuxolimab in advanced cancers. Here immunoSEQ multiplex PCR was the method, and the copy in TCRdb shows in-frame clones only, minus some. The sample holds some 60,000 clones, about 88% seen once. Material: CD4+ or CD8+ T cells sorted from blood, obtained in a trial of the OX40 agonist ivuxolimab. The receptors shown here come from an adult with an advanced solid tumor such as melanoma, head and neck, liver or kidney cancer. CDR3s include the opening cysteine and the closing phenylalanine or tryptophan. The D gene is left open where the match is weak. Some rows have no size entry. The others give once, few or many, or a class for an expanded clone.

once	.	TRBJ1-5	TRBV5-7	CASSFTQGGQPQHF	TGTGCCAGCAGCTTTACCCAGGGTGGACAGCCCCAGCATTTT
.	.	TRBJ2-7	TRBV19	CASSRTSPGEQYF	TGTGCCAGTAGTCGTACGAGCCCGGGGGAGCAGTACTTC
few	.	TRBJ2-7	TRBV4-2	CASSQDGNRRSSYEQYF	TGTGCCAGCAGCCAAGATGGAAACAGGAGGAGCTCCTACGAGCAGTACTTC
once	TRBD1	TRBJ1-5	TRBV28	CASAGTADQPQHF	TGTGCCAGCGCCGGGACAGCCGATCAGCCCCAGCATTTT
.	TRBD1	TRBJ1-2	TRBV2	CASSDGTGWNGYTF	TGTGCCAGCAGTGATGGGACAGGGTGGAATGGCTACACCTTC
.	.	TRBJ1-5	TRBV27	CASSLAPSRGGDQPQHF	TGTGCCAGCAGTTTAGCCCCCTCACGAGGGGGGGATCAGCCCCAGCATTTT
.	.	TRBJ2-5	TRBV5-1	CASSVQGFQETQYF	TGCGCCAGCAGCGTACAGGGATTCCAAGAGACCCAGTACTTC
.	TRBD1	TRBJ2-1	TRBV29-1	CSFDRVNNEQFF	TGCAGCTTCGACAGGGTAAACAATGAGCAGTTCTTC
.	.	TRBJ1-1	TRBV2	CASSQEVMNTEAFF	TGTGCCAGCAGTCAAGAGGTTATGAACACTGAAGCTTTCTTT
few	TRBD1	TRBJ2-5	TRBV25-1	CASSADRDQETQYF	TGTGCCAGCAGTGCGGACAGGGACCAAGAGACCCAGTACTTC
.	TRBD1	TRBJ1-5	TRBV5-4	CASSAPGQGQPQHF	TGTGCCAGCAGCGCTCCGGGACAGGGACAGCCCCAGCATTTT
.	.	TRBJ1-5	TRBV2	CASSYVQGNQPQHF	TGTGCCAGCAGTTACGTACAGGGCAATCAGCCCCAGCATTTT
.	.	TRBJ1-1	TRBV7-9	CASSLGAIITEAFF	TGTGCCAGCAGCCTGGGGGCGATCATAACTGAAGCTTTCTTT
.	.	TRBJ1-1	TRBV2	CASSGALNTEAFF	TGTGCCAGCAGTGGGGCGCTTAACACTGAAGCTTTCTTT
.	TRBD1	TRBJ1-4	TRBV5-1	CASSTGTGPNIVTEKLFF	TGCGCCAGCAGCACCGGGACAGGGCCCAATATAGTAACTGAAAAACTGTTTTTT
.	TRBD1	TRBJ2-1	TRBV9	CASSVEEGTGEGEQFF	TGTGCCAGCAGCGTAGAAGAAGGGACAGGGGAAGGTGAGCAGTTCTTC
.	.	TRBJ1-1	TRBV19	CASSIGGGATEAFF	TGTGCCAGTAGTATAGGAGGGGGTGCTACTGAAGCTTTCTTT
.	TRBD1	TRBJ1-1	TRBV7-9	CASSPRTGADTEAFF	TGTGCCAGCAGCCCCCGGACAGGGGCAGACACTGAAGCTTTCTTT